These T cell receptor beta chains were read from a single sample in a study of T cells after yellow fever vaccination. One entry per CDR3 protein, called by TCRdb with MiXCR from the 5' RACE reads. In the table there are tens of thousands of distinct CDR3 sequences, 4% to 5.5% of which are singletons. This specimen was PBMCs, either bulk or a sorted T-cell subset (CD4+, CD8+, memory, or dextramer-sorted; not recorded which), taken on the day of the yellow fever booster vaccination. Receptors originate from a man between 18 and 35 years old who received the YFV17D yellow fever vaccine. Both conserved end residues are part of each CDR3. The D gene is left open where the match is weak. Clone size, where shown, is once, few, many, or a class for clones that have expanded.

many,TRBV28,NA,TRBJ2-5,TGTGCCAGCAGTCCCTCGCCCGGGATTCAAGAGACCCAGTACTTC,CASSPSPGIQETQYF
many,TRBV12-2,NA,TRBJ2-1,TGTGCAAGTCGCTTAGCGGACAGGGACTTTATGCATGAGCAGTTCTTC,CASRLADRDFMHEQFF
medium-sized,TRBV20-1,TRBD2,TRBJ2-3,TGCAGTGCTATCGTCCAAGCGGGGTCAGATACGCAGTATTTT,CSAIVQAGSDTQYF
many,TRBV20-1,NA,TRBJ1-1,TGCAGTGCTAGAGTTTTGCCTGAAGCTTTCTTT,CSARVLPEAFF
many,TRBV5-1,NA,TRBJ2-7,TGCGCCAGCAGCTTGGAGACTGGGCTGGGTGAGCAGTACTTC,CASSLETGLGEQYF
many,TRBV25-1,NA,TRBJ2-7,TGTGCCAGCAGTGAATATGGTGGGGGTGGCGAGCAGTACTTC,CASSEYGGGGEQYF
many,TRBV29-1,NA,TRBJ2-7,TGCAGCGTTGAAAAGGGGATAGGGTACGAGCAGTACTTC,CSVEKGIGYEQYF
few,TRBV5-1,TRBD2,TRBJ2-3,TGCGCCAGCAGCTGGGGGACTGAGCGGGGGGACACAGATACGCAGTATTTT,CASSWGTERGDTDTQYF
many,TRBV5-1,NA,TRBJ1-1,TGCGCCAGCAGCTTGGCCGACCGGTTCACTGGAGCTTTCTTT,CASSLADRFTGAFF
many,TRBV12-3/TRBV12-4,NA,TRBJ1-2,TGTGCCAGCACCAGTCAGGGTTTGGGCTATGGCTACACCTTC,CASTSQGLGYGYTF
many,TRBV5-6,NA,TRBJ2-1,TGTGCCAGCAGCGAATTAGGTGGGAATGAGCAGTTCTTC,CASSELGGNEQFF
few,TRBV5-4,NA,TRBJ2-5,TGTGCCAGCAGCTTCTCTGACAGTGGAGAGACCCAGTACTTC,CASSFSDSGETQYF
many,TRBV6-4,TRBD2,TRBJ2-3,TGTGCCAGCAGTGACTCTAGCGGGGGGCCAGATACGCAGTATTTT,CASSDSSGGPDTQYF
many,TRBV5-1,NA,TRBJ2-4,TGCGCCAGCAGCTTGGAAGGGCAGCAAATTCAGTACTTC,CASSLEGQQIQYF
medium-sized,TRBV25-1,NA,TRBJ1-3,TGTGCCAGCAGCCCCGGCCATACTGGAAACACCATATATTTT,CASSPGHTGNTIYF
many,TRBV5-4,TRBD2,TRBJ2-2,TGTGCCAGCAGCTTGGTGGGGCGGGGGTCGAACACCGGGGAGCTGTTTTTT,CASSLVGRGSNTGELFF
many,TRBV11-2,TRBD1,TRBJ1-6,TGTGCCAGCACCCCGGAAGGACAGGGAGGACTCTCACCCCTCCACTTT,CASTPEGQGGLSPLHF
many,TRBV5-1,TRBD2,TRBJ2-1,TGCGCCAGCAGCGGGACCGCTAGCGGGCCGCTCCTTTCCTTGCAGTTCTTC,CASSGTASGPLLSLQFF
many,TRBV7-2,NA,TRBJ2-1,TGTGCCAGCAGCTTAGAGGGGCGCAATGAGCAGTTCTTC,CASSLEGRNEQFF
many,TRBV5-4,TRBD1,TRBJ1-2,TGTGCCAGCAGCTTGAGACAGGGGTATGGCTACACCTTC,CASSLRQGYGYTF
many,TRBV27,NA,TRBJ2-2,TGTGCCAGCAGGATACTTGCCACCGGGGAGCTGTTTTTT,CASRILATGELFF
many,TRBV4-2,TRBD1,TRBJ2-1,TGTGCCAGCAGCCAAGTAGGGGGCAGGACCTACAATGAGCAGTTCTTC,CASSQVGGRTYNEQFF
many,TRBV28,NA,TRBJ1-2,TGTGCCAGCAGTTTAGGGCGGTTCAACTATGGCTACACCTTC,CASSLGRFNYGYTF
many,TRBV10-3,TRBD1,TRBJ2-3,TGTGCCATCAGTGAGCTATTCCAGCGAGGGACAGGGAGCACAGATACGCAGTATTTT,CAISELFQRGTGSTDTQYF
few,TRBV7-3,NA,TRBJ2-5,TGTGCCAGCAGCCCAACCGCACAAGAGACCCAGTACTTC,CASSPTAQETQYF
NA,TRBV6-5,TRBD2,TRBJ2-7,TGTGCCAGCAGTTACTCGCCTAGCGGCTCCTACGAGCAGTACTTC,CASSYSPSGSYEQYF
NA,TRBV7-9,TRBD1,TRBJ2-3,TGTGCCAGCAGCCCCGGGGACAGGGAACAGTATTTT,CASSPGDREQYF
many,TRBV5-1,NA,TRBJ2-1,TGCGCCAGCAGCTGGCGATTAAGCTCCTACAATGAGCAGTTCTTC,CASSWRLSSYNEQFF
many,TRBV10-3,TRBD1,TRBJ2-1,TGTGCCATCAACGCCGGGACAGGGGTTTCCTACAATGAGCAGTTCTTC,CAINAGTGVSYNEQFF
many,TRBV10-3,TRBD1,TRBJ2-3,TGTGCCGCCGAGGGACAGGGGACAGATACGCAGTATTTT,CAAEGQGTDTQYF
many,TRBV20-1,NA,TRBJ1-5,TGCAGTGCTACCGCTAGAGGATTACTAGCGACAACCCATTTT,CSATARGLLATTHF
many,TRBV7-2,NA,TRBJ1-4,TGTGCCAGCAGCTTAGAGGGCCGGGAAAGAAATAATGAAAAACTGTTTTTT,CASSLEGRERNNEKLFF
many,TRBV12-3/TRBV12-4,NA,TRBJ1-1,TGTGCCAGCACGCAAACCCACGGCACTGAAGCTTTCTTT,CASTQTHGTEAFF
many,TRBV29-1,NA,TRBJ2-7,TGCAGCGTTGATTTGGACGGTACCTACGAGCAGTACTTC,CSVDLDGTYEQYF
many,TRBV7-9,TRBD1,TRBJ2-4,TGTGCCAGCAGCACTTTGGGACAGGGCAACATTCAGTACTTC,CASSTLGQGNIQYF
many,TRBV7-3,TRBD2,TRBJ2-5,TGTGCCAGCAGCTTGGGACTAGCGGGGGGGCAGGAGACCCAGTACTTC,CASSLGLAGGQETQYF
many,TRBV6-1,NA,TRBJ1-1,TGTGCCAGCCTCCAAGGGGCGACGAGGAACACTGAAGCTTTCTTT,CASLQGATRNTEAFF
few,TRBV28,NA,TRBJ1-2,TGTGCCAGCAATCTACAGCCTAACTATGGCTACACCTTC,CASNLQPNYGYTF